These T cell receptor beta chains were read from a single sample in a study of T cells in Graves' hyperthyroidism and ophthalmopathy. In TCRdb, the multiplex PCR reads were re-called with MiXCR into one record per CDR3 protein. The data contain 350,000 to 400,000 distinct CDR3 sequences, around 18% of them singletons. Sequenced sample: blood. The receptors derive from a man in his late teens or twenties with Graves' ophthalmopathy. Each CDR3 is given with its conserved first and last residue. D genes are given only for firm matches. Rows give clone size only sometimes, using once, few, many, or a class for an expanded clone.

cdr3_length: 15
d_call: NA
v_call: TRBV20-1
j_call: TRBJ2-7
clone_size: many
cdr3_aa: CSARDAGVGIYEQYF
cdr3_nt: TGCAGTGCTAGAGATGCCGGGGTAGGGATTTACGAGCAGTACTTC

cdr3_length: 17
d_call: TRBD1
v_call: TRBV24-1
j_call: TRBJ2-3
clone_size: NA
cdr3_aa: CATSDLGQGIWPDTQYF
cdr3_nt: TGTGCCACCAGTGACCTAGGACAGGGTATATGGCCAGATACGCAGTATTTT

cdr3_length: 16
d_call: TRBD1
v_call: TRBV14
j_call: TRBJ1-1
clone_size: many
cdr3_aa: CASSQGRRTGNTEAFF
cdr3_nt: TGTGCCAGCAGCCAAGGACGCAGGACAGGGAACACTGAAGCTTTCTTT

cdr3_length: 15
d_call: NA
v_call: TRBV20-1
j_call: TRBJ1-5
clone_size: many
cdr3_aa: CSAPDGGYSNQPQHF
cdr3_nt: TGCAGTGCCCCTGACGGTGGTTATAGCAATCAGCCCCAGCATTTT

cdr3_length: 15
d_call: NA
v_call: TRBV5-6
j_call: TRBJ2-2
clone_size: NA
cdr3_aa: CASSYGHSNTGELFF
cdr3_nt: TGTGCCAGCAGCTATGGACACTCGAACACCGGGGAGCTGTTTTTT

cdr3_length: 16
d_call: TRBD1
v_call: TRBV5-1
j_call: TRBJ2-2
clone_size: once
cdr3_aa: CASSWEGTGRTGELFF
cdr3_nt: TGCGCCAGCAGCTGGGAGGGGACAGGGAGAACCGGGGAGCTGTTTTTT

cdr3_length: 14
d_call: NA
v_call: TRBV7-2
j_call: TRBJ2-2
clone_size: NA
cdr3_aa: CASSSTRGAGELFF
cdr3_nt: TGTGCCAGCAGCTCTACAAGGGGCGCCGGGGAGCTGTTTTTT

cdr3_length: 17
d_call: TRBD2
v_call: TRBV4-2
j_call: TRBJ2-7
clone_size: NA
cdr3_aa: CASSQAKAGGERYEQYF
cdr3_nt: TGTGCCAGCAGCCAAGCGAAGGCGGGGGGCGAGAGATACGAGCAGTACTTC

cdr3_length: 14
d_call: NA
v_call: TRBV6-1
j_call: TRBJ1-2
clone_size: many
cdr3_aa: CASSYQDGNYGYTF
cdr3_nt: TGTGCCAGCAGTTACCAAGACGGGAACTATGGCTACACCTTC

cdr3_length: 16
d_call: NA
v_call: TRBV20-1
j_call: TRBJ1-3
clone_size: NA
cdr3_aa: CSASTIDAPGRDTIYF
cdr3_nt: TGCAGTGCTAGTACGATCGACGCACCGGGGAGAGACACCATATATTTT

cdr3_length: 15
d_call: TRBD1
v_call: TRBV6-1
j_call: TRBJ1-4
clone_size: NA
cdr3_aa: CASSEGTGGNEKLFF
cdr3_nt: TGTGCCAGCAGTGAGGGGACAGGAGGAAATGAAAAACTGTTTTTT

cdr3_length: 14
d_call: NA
v_call: TRBV9
j_call: TRBJ2-1
clone_size: NA
cdr3_aa: CASRGTQGDNEQFF
cdr3_nt: TGTGCCAGCAGAGGTACACAAGGAGACAATGAGCAGTTCTTC

cdr3_length: 14
d_call: TRBD2
v_call: TRBV5-1
j_call: TRBJ2-5
clone_size: NA
cdr3_aa: CASGLGGMEETQYF
cdr3_nt: TGCGCCAGCGGCTTGGGGGGGATGGAAGAGACCCAGTACTTC

cdr3_length: 14
d_call: TRBD1
v_call: TRBV2
j_call: TRBJ1-2
clone_size: many
cdr3_aa: CASAGAGGAGGYTF
cdr3_nt: TGTGCCAGCGCCGGGGCAGGGGGGGCGGGTGGCTACACCTTC

cdr3_length: 16
d_call: TRBD1
v_call: TRBV2
j_call: TRBJ2-2
clone_size: few
cdr3_aa: CASTSRQGRATGELFF
cdr3_nt: TGTGCCAGCACCTCTCGACAGGGGCGGGCCACCGGGGAGCTGTTTTTT

cdr3_length: 14
d_call: NA
v_call: TRBV28
j_call: TRBJ2-1
clone_size: few
cdr3_aa: CANYWGRGENEQFF
cdr3_nt: TGTGCCAACTACTGGGGCAGGGGCGAAAATGAGCAGTTCTTC

cdr3_length: 17
d_call: NA
v_call: TRBV5-1
j_call: TRBJ1-2
clone_size: many
cdr3_aa: CASSLVPTTAANYGYTF
cdr3_nt: TGCGCCAGCAGCTTGGTACCGACGACAGCAGCTAACTATGGCTACACCTTC

cdr3_length: 18
d_call: TRBD1
v_call: TRBV10-3
j_call: TRBJ2-6
clone_size: many
cdr3_aa: CAISGRTGVSSGANVLTF
cdr3_nt: TGTGCCATCAGTGGGAGGACAGGGGTTAGCTCTGGGGCCAACGTCCTGACTTTC

cdr3_length: 16
d_call: TRBD1
v_call: TRBV4-1
j_call: TRBJ1-5
clone_size: NA
cdr3_aa: CASSHALTGINQPQHF
cdr3_nt: TGCGCCAGCAGCCACGCACTGACAGGGATCAATCAGCCCCAGCATTTT

cdr3_length: 15
d_call: NA
v_call: TRBV2
j_call: TRBJ1-4
clone_size: many
cdr3_aa: CASSEAWGVNEKLFF
cdr3_nt: TGTGCCAGCAGTGAAGCTTGGGGCGTTAATGAAAAACTGTTTTTT

cdr3_length: 13
d_call: NA
v_call: TRBV11-1
j_call: TRBJ2-1
clone_size: NA
cdr3_aa: CASSTSKKNEQFF
cdr3_nt: TGTGCCAGCAGCACCTCGAAAAAAAATGAGCAGTTCTTC

cdr3_length: 17
d_call: NA
v_call: TRBV7-7
j_call: TRBJ2-5
clone_size: few
cdr3_aa: CASSLGVGGWYQETQYF
cdr3_nt: TGTGCCAGCAGCTTGGGTGTCGGGGGCTGGTACCAAGAGACCCAGTACTTC

cdr3_length: 15
d_call: TRBD1
v_call: TRBV13
j_call: TRBJ2-7
clone_size: many
cdr3_aa: CASSPRQGLTGEQYF
cdr3_nt: TGTGCCAGCAGCCCCCGACAGGGGCTGACGGGGGAGCAGTACTTC

cdr3_length: 15
d_call: NA
v_call: TRBV3-1
j_call: TRBJ2-1
clone_size: few
cdr3_aa: CASSQERVPDREQFF
cdr3_nt: TGTGCCAGCAGCCAAGAGCGGGTCCCGGACCGAGAGCAGTTCTTC

cdr3_length: 15
d_call: TRBD1
v_call: TRBV12-3/TRBV12-4
j_call: TRBJ2-5
clone_size: many
cdr3_aa: CASSLGTGGVETQYF
cdr3_nt: TGTGCCAGCAGTTTGGGGACAGGTGGAGTAGAGACCCAGTACTTC

cdr3_length: 15
d_call: TRBD1
v_call: TRBV7-3
j_call: TRBJ1-1
clone_size: many
cdr3_aa: CASSEQGRGYTEAFF
cdr3_nt: TGTGCCAGCAGCGAACAGGGGAGAGGATACACTGAAGCTTTCTTT

cdr3_length: 16
d_call: NA
v_call: TRBV7-8
j_call: TRBJ2-7
clone_size: many
cdr3_aa: CASSPTAGTQMYEQYF
cdr3_nt: TGTGCCAGCAGCCCGACCGCCGGGACACAAATGTACGAGCAGTACTTC

cdr3_length: 14
d_call: NA
v_call: TRBV12-3/TRBV12-4
j_call: TRBJ2-7
clone_size: many
cdr3_aa: CASMGEESSYEQYF
cdr3_nt: TGTGCCAGCATGGGGGAGGAAAGCTCCTACGAGCAGTACTTC

cdr3_length: 15
d_call: NA
v_call: TRBV3-1
j_call: TRBJ2-6
clone_size: NA
cdr3_aa: CASSLQTSGANVLTF
cdr3_nt: TGTGCCAGCTCCCTCCAGACCTCTGGGGCCAACGTCCTGACTTTC

cdr3_length: 18
d_call: TRBD2
v_call: TRBV20-1
j_call: TRBJ2-7
clone_size: few
cdr3_aa: CSAKGLTSGGGESYEQYF
cdr3_nt: TGCAGTGCTAAGGGGCTGACTAGCGGGGGGGGTGAGTCCTACGAGCAGTACTTC

cdr3_length: 16
d_call: TRBD2
v_call: TRBV6-1
j_call: TRBJ2-3
clone_size: many
cdr3_aa: CASSPSQRGFTDTQYF
cdr3_nt: TGTGCCAGCAGCCCATCCCAGCGGGGGTTCACAGATACGCAGTATTTT

cdr3_length: 14
d_call: TRBD2
v_call: TRBV19
j_call: TRBJ2-1
clone_size: NA
cdr3_aa: CASRLAGGSNEQFF
cdr3_nt: TGTGCCAGTAGACTAGCGGGGGGTTCGAATGAGCAGTTCTTC

cdr3_length: 15
d_call: TRBD2
v_call: TRBV6-9
j_call: TRBJ2-7
clone_size: NA
cdr3_aa: CASSSTSGGGYEQYF
cdr3_nt: TGTGCCAGCAGTTCGACTAGCGGGGGGGGTTACGAGCAGTACTTC